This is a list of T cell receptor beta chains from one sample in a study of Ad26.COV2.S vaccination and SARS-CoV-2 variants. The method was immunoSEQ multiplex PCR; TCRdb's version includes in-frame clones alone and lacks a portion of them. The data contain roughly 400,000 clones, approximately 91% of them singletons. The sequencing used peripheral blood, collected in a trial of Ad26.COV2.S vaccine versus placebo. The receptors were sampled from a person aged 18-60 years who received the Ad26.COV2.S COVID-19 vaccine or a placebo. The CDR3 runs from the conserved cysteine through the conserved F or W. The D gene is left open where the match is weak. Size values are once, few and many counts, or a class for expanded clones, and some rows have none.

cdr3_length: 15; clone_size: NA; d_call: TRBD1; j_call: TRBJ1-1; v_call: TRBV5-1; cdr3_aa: CASSLSGQTNTEAFF; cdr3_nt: TGCGCCAGCAGTCTCTCGGGACAGACGAACACTGAAGCTTTCTTT
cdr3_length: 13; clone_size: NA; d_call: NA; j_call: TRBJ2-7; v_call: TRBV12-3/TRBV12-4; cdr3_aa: CASSLGSSYEQYF; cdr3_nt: TGTGCCAGCAGTTTAGGTAGTTCCTACGAGCAGTACTTC
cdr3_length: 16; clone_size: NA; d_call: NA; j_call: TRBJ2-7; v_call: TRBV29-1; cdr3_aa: CSVEYPQEKRQYEQYF; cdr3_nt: TGCAGCGTCGAATACCCCCAGGAGAAGAGGCAATACGAGCAGTACTTC
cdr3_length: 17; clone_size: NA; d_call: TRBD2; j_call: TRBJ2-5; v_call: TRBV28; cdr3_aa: CASSLLLREGLEETQYF; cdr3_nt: TGTGCCAGCAGTTTACTTTTGCGGGAGGGCCTGGAAGAGACCCAGTACTTC
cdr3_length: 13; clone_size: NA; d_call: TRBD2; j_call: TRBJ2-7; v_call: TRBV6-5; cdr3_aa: CASSWGGSREQYF; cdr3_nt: TGTGCCAGCAGTTGGGGGGGGAGCCGCGAGCAGTACTTC
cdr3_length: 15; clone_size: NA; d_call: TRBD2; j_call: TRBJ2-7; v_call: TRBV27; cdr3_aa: CASSLTSGNTYEQYF; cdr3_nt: TGTGCCAGCAGTTTAACTAGCGGGAACACCTACGAGCAGTACTTC
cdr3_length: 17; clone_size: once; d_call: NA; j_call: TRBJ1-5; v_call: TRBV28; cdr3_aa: CASSLFRSGTSNQPQHF; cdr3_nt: TGTGCCAGCAGTTTATTTCGTTCAGGAACAAGCAATCAGCCCCAGCATTTT
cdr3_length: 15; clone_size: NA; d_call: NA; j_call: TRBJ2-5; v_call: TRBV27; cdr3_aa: CASRPQEREEETQYF; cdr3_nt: TGTGCCAGCAGGCCCCAGGAGAGAGAGGAAGAGACCCAGTACTTC
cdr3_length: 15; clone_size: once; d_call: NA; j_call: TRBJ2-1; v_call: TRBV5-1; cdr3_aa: CASSPTQTGGNEQFF; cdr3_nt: TGCGCCAGCAGCCCGACCCAGACAGGTGGCAATGAGCAGTTCTTC
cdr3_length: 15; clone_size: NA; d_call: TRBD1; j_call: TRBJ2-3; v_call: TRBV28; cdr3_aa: CASSFRTGDINTQYF; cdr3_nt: TGTGCCAGCAGTTTCCGGACAGGGGATATTAATACGCAGTATTTT
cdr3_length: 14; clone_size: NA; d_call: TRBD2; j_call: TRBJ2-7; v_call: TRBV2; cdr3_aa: CASSEVGLSYEQYF; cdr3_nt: TGTGCCAGCAGTGAAGTGGGACTAAGCTACGAGCAGTACTTC
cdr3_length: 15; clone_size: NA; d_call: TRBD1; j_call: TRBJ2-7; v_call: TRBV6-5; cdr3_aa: CASSYSRDRTYEQYF; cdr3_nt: TGTGCCAGCAGTTACTCGAGGGACAGAACCTACGAGCAGTACTTC
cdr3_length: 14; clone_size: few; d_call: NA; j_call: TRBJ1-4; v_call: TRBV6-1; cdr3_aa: CASSDGGLNEKLFF; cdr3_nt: TGTGCCAGCAGTGACGGGGGTCTTAATGAAAAACTGTTTTTT
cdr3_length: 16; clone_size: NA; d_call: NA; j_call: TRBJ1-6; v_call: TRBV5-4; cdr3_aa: CASSLEAGAHNSPLHF; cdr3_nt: TGTGCCAGCAGCTTGGAGGCGGGGGCCCATAATTCACCCCTCCACTTT
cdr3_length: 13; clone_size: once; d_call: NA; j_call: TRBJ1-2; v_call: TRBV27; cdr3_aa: CASSPTNNYGYTF; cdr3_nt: TGTGCCAGCAGTCCCACAAATAACTATGGCTACACCTTC
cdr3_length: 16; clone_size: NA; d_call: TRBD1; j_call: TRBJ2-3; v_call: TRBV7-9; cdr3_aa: CASSPGTDSSTDTQYF; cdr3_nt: TGTGCCAGCAGCCCGGGGACAGATTCTAGCACAGATACGCAGTATTTT
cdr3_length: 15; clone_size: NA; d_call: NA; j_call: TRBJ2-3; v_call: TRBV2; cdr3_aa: CASSKLRASTDTQYF; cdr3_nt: TGTGCCAGCAGTAAGCTGCGGGCCAGCACAGATACGCAGTATTTT
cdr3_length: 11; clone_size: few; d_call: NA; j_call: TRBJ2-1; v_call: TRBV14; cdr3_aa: CASSQYNEQFF; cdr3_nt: TGTGCCAGCAGCCAATACAATGAGCAGTTCTTC
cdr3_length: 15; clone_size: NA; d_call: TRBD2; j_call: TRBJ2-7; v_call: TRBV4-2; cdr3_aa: CASSQVTSGSYEQYF; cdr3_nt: TGTGCCAGCAGCCAAGTTACTAGCGGGAGTTACGAGCAGTACTTC
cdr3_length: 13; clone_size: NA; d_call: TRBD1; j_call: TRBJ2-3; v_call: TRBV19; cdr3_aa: CASQPRGTDTQYF; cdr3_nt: TGTGCCAGTCAACCCAGGGGGACAGATACGCAGTATTTT